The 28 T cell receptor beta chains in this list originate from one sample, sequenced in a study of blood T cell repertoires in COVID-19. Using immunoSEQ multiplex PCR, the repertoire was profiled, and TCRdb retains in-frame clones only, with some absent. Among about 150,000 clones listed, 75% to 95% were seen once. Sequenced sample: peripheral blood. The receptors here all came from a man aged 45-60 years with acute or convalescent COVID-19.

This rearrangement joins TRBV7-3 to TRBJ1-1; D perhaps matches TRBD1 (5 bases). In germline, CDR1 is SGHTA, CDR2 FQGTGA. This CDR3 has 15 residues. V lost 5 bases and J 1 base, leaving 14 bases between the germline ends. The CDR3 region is CASSERQGSNTEAFF. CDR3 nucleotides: TGTGCCAGCAGCGAAAGGCAGGGCTCGAACACTGAAGCTTTCTTT.

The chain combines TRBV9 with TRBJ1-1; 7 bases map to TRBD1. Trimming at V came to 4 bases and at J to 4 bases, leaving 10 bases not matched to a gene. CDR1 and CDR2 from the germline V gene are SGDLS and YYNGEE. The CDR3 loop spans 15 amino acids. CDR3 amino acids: CASSTSTGPGTEAFF. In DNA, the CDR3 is TGTGCCAGCAGCACCTCGACAGGGCCAGGCACTGAAGCTTTCTTT.

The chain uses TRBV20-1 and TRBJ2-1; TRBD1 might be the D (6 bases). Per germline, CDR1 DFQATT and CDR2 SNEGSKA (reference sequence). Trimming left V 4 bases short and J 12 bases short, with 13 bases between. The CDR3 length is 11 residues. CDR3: CSATGQILQFF. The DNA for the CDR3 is TGCAGTGCTACCGGACAGATCTTGCAGTTCTTC.

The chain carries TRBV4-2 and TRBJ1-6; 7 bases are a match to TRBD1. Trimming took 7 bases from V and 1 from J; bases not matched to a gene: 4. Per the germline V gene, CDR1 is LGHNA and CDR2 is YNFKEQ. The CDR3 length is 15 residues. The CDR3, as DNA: TGTGCCAGCACGGACAGGAGGTCCTATAATTCACCCCTCCACTTT. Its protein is CASTDRRSYNSPLHF.

The CDR3 DNA is TGTGCCAGCAGCCGACTAGCGGGGGGCCCTAATGAGCAGTTCTTC. Encoded protein: CASSRLAGGPNEQFF. The chain is built from TRBV9 and TRBJ2-1; 13 bases are shared with TRBD2. With 4 bases clipped from V and 7 bases from J, the junction kept 5 bases outside the gene matches. This CDR3 comprises 15 residues. The germline gives CDR1 SGDLS, CDR2 YYNGEE.

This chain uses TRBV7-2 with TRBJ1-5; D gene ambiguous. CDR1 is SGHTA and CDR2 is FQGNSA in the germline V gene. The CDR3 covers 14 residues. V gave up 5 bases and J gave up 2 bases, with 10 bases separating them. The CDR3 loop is CASSPRVGNQPQHF. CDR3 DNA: TGTGCCAGCAGCCCCCGAGTCGGCAATCAGCCCCAGCATTTT. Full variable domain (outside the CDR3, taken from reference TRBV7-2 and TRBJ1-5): GAGVSQSPSNKVTEKGKDVELRCDPISGHTALYWYRQSLGQGLEFLIYFQGNSAPDKSGLPSDRFSAERTGGSVSTLTIQRTQQEDSAVYLCASSPRVGNQPQHFGDGTRLSIL.

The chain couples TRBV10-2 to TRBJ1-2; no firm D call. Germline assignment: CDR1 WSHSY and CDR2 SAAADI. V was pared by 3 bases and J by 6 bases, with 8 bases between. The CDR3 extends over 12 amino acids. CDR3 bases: TGCGCCAGCAGTGAAGATAGAGATGGCTACACCTTC. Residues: CASSEDRDGYTF.

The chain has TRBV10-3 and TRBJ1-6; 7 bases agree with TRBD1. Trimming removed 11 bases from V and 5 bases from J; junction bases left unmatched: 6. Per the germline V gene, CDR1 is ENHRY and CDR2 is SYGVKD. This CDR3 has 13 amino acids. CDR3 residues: CALRGTDNSPLHF. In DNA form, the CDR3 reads TGTGCCCTTAGGGGGACAGATAATTCACCCCTCCACTTT.

The CDR3 loop reads CASNTLWTSGGYNEQFF. DNA for the CDR3: TGTGCCAGTAACACCCTCTGGACTAGCGGGGGGTACAATGAGCAGTTCTTC. The chain links TRBV19 to TRBJ2-1; 14 bases match TRBD2. Germline assignment: CDR1 LNHDA and CDR2 SQIVND (reference sequence). Trimming cost V 7 bases and J 4 bases; bases outside gene matches: 9. The CDR3 has 17 residues.

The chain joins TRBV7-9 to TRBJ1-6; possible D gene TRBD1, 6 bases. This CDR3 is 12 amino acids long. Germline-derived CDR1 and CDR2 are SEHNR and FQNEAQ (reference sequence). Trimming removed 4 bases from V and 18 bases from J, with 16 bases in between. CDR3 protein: CASSSGGRSYHF. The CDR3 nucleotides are TGTGCCAGCAGCTCCGGGGGGCGTTCCTACCACTTT.

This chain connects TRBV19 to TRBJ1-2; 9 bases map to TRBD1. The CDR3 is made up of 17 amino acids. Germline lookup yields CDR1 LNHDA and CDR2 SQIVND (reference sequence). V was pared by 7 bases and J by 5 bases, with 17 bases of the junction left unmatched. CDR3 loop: CASTSSRGQGPWYGYTF. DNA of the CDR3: TGTGCCAGTACCTCCTCGCGTGGACAGGGGCCCTGGTATGGCTACACCTTC.

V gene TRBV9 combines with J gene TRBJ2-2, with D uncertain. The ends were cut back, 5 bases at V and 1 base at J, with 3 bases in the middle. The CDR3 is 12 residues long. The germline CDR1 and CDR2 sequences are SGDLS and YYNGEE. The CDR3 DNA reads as TGTGCCAGCAGTATGAACACCGGGGAGCTGTTTTTT. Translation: CASSMNTGELFF.

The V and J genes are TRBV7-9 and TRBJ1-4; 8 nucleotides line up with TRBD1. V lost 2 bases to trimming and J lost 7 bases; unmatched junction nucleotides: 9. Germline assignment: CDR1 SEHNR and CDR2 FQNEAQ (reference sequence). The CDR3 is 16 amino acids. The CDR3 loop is CASSLTSDRGGEKLFF. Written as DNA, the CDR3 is TGTGCCAGCAGCTTAACCTCCGACAGGGGTGGTGAAAAACTGTTTTTT. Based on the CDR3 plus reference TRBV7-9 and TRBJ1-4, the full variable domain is DTGVSQNPRHKITKRGQNVTFRCDPISEHNRLYWYRQTLGQGPEFLTYFQNEAQLEKSRLLSDRFSAERPKGSFSTLEIQRTEQGDSAMYLCASSLTSDRGGEKLFFGSGTQLSVL.

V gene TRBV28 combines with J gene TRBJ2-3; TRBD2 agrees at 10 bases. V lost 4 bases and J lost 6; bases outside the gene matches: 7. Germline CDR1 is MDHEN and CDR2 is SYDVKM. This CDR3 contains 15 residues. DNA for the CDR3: TGTGCCAGCAGTTGGACTAGCGGACGGGGGGATACGCAGTATTTT. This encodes CASSWTSGRGDTQYF.

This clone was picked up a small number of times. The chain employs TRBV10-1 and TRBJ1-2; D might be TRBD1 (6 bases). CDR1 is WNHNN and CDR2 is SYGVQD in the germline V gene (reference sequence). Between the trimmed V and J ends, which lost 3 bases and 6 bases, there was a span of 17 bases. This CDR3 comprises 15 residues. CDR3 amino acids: CASSDQGQRADGYTF. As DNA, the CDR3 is TGCGCCAGCAGTGATCAAGGACAGCGAGCAGATGGCTACACCTTC.

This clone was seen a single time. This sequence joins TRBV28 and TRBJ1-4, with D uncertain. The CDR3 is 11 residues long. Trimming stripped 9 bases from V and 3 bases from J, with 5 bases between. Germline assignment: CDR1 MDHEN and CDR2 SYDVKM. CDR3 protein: CASTPNEKLFF. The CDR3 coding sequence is TGTGCCAGTACTCCTAATGAAAAACTGTTTTTT.

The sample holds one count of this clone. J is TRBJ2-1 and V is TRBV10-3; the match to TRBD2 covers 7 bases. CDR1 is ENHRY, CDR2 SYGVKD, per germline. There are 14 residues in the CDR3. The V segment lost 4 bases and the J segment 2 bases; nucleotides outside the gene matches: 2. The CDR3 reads CAISVGGTYNEQFF. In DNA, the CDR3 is TGTGCCATCAGTGTCGGGGGGACCTACAATGAGCAGTTCTTC.

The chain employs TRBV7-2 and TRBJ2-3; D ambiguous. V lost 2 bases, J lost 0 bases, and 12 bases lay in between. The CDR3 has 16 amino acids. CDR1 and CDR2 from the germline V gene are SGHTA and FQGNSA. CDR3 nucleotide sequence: TGTGCCAGCAGCTTATATGGGCTAACTAGCACAGATACGCAGTATTTT. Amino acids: CASSLYGLTSTDTQYF.

The CDR3 DNA sequence: TGTGCCAGCACCCCAGGACTAGCGGTTAACAATGAGCAGTTCTTC. Translated, it gives CASTPGLAVNNEQFF. V gene TRBV6-5 combines with J gene TRBJ2-1; 10 nucleotides align to TRBD2. CDR1 MNHEY and CDR2 SVGAGI come from the germline V gene. The V segment lost 7 bases and the J segment 5 bases; nucleotides outside the gene matches: 8. The length of the CDR3 is 15 residues.

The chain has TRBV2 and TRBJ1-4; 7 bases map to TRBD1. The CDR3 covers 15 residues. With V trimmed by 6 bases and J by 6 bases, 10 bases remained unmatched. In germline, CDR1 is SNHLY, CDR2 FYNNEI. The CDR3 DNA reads TGTGCCAGCAGCGCGGAGGGGGCGAACCATGAAAAACTGTTTTTT. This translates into CASSAEGANHEKLFF.

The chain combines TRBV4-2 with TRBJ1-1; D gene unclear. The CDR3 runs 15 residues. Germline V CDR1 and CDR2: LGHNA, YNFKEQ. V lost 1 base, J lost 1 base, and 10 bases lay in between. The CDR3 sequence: CASSQGALKNTEAFF. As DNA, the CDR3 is TGTGCCAGCAGCCAAGGGGCTCTTAAGAACACTGAAGCTTTCTTT.

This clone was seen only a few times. CDR3 in amino acids: CASSPGGLAGGSTGELFF. The CDR3 DNA reads TGTGCCAGCAGCCCAGGGGGACTAGCGGGAGGGAGCACCGGGGAGCTGTTTTTT. The chain combines TRBV27 with TRBJ2-2; the match to TRBD2 covers 16 bases. V lost 6 bases and J lost 4; bases outside the gene matches: 8. The CDR3 has 18 amino acids. CDR1 MNHEY and CDR2 SMNVEV come from the germline V gene (reference sequence).

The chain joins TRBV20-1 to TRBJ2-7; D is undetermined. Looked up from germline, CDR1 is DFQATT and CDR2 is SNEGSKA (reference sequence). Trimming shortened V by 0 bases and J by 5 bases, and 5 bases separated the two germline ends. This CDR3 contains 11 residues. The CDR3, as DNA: TGCAGTGCTAGAGATTTCGACGAGCAGTACTTC. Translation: CSARDFDEQYF.

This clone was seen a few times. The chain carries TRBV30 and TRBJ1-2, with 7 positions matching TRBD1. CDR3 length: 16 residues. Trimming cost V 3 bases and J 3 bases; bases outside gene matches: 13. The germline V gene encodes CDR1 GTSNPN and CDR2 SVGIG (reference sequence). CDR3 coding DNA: TGTGCCTGGAGCACAGGGGTAGGAGGTCTATACTATGGCTACACCTTC. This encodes CAWSTGVGGLYYGYTF.

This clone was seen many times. The CDR3 DNA is TGTGCCAGCAGCTTCCGAGATTCTGAGCAGTTCTTC. This translates into CASSFRDSEQFF. This sequence joins TRBV11-2 and TRBJ2-1; D is unclear. The CDR3 consists of 12 residues. Germline CDR1 and CDR2: SGHAT and FQNNGV. The V end lost 3 bases, the J end lost 9 bases, and 9 bases lay between the germline ends.

The CDR3 nucleotides read TGTGCCAGCAGCTTATTGCGGGGAGCAGGTGAGCAGTTCTTC. Amino acids: CASSLLRGAGEQFF. The gene calls are TRBV11-2 and TRBJ2-1; tentatively, D is TRBD2 (6 bases). Between the trimmed V and J ends, which lost 2 bases and 9 bases, there was a span of 14 bases. There are 14 residues in the CDR3. The germline gives CDR1 SGHAT, CDR2 FQNNGV. The whole variable domain, remainder taken from reference TRBV11-2 and TRBJ2-1, is EAGVAQSPRYKIIEKRQSVAFWCNPISGHATLYWYQQILGQGPKLLIQFQNNGVVDDSQLPKDRFSAERLKGVDSTLKIQPAKLEDSAVYLCASSLLRGAGEQFFGPGTRLTVL.

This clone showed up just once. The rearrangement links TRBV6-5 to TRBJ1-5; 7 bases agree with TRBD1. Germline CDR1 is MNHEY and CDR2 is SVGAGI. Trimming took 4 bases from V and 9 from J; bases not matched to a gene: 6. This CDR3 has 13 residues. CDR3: CASSLTGYPPQHF. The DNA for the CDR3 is TGTGCCAGCAGTTTGACAGGGTACCCGCCCCAGCATTTT.

The CDR3 DNA reads TGTGCCAGCAGCTTAGTTCCAGCGGGAGTTGGGAATGAGCAGTTCTTC. Translation gives CASSLVPAGVGNEQFF. J is TRBJ2-1 and V is TRBV7-2; TRBD2 matches 8 bases. The V and J ends lost 1 base and 7 bases, in that order; junction bases with no gene match: 9. There are 16 residues in the CDR3. The germline CDR1 and CDR2 sequences are SGHTA and FQGNSA.